Listed here are 32 T cell receptor beta chains from one sample, sequenced in a study of cytomegalovirus exposure and HLA in healthy donors (dated by TCRdb to the late 2010s). The library relied on the immunoSEQ multiplex PCR assay. For the multiplex PCR, a mixture combining 60 forward primers for TCR Vbeta segments and 13 reverse primers for TCR Jbeta segments was used. The table comes from immuneACCESS by way of TCRdb, which keeps in-frame sequences with V and J called. Part of the clones is missing from these tables; in studies checked, under half for an unresolved V gene and the rest for unknown reasons. The sample records 100,000 or so clones, about 85% of which are singletons. The top ten clonotypes cover approximately 3.6% of the sample. The sequencing input was PBMCs. The receptors were sampled from a man aged 25-40 years in good health and CMV-seronegative.

The chain uses TRBV27 and TRBJ2-1; unclear D gene. V was clipped by 0 bases and J by 2 bases, with 5 bases between them. The CDR3 contains 14 residues. Germline V gene lookup returns CDR1 MNHEY and CDR2 SMNVEV (reference sequence). The CDR3 region has the DNA TGTGCCAGCAGTTTATCCCCCACCTACAATGAGCAGTTCTTC. As protein: CASSLSPTYNEQFF.

This chain joins TRBV10-1 and TRBJ2-5; 10 positions match TRBD2. Judging by the DNA end, TRBJ2-7 fits better; the J call may be wrong. The CDR3 extends over 14 amino acids. CDR1 is WNHNN, CDR2 SYGVQD, per germline (reference sequence). The CDR3 sequence is CARCGLADSYEQYF. The CDR3 nucleotides read TGCGCCAGATGCGGACTAGCGGACTCCTACGAGCAGTACTTC.

V usage is TRBV5-6 and J usage is TRBJ2-5; D ambiguous. Germline V gives CDR1 SGHDT, CDR2 YYEEEE. Deletions cut 9 bases from V and 1 base from J, with 16 bases between. CDR3 length equals 14 residues. CDR3 loop: CATQLMGPQETQYF. CDR3 nucleotides: TGTGCCACCCAATTAATGGGCCCCCAAGAGACCCAGTACTTC.

This sequence joins TRBV7-3 and TRBJ2-7, with a weak D call TRBD1 (5 bases). CDR1 and CDR2 from the germline V gene are SGHTA and FQGTGA. Deletions cut 7 bases from V and 5 bases from J, with 21 bases between. The CDR3 has 15 residues. The CDR3 spells CASISARGRVHEQYF. Here the CDR3 DNA reads TGTGCCAGCATCTCGGCCCGAGGCAGGGTCCACGAGCAGTACTTC.

This clone has just a few counts. V gene TRBV5-5 combines with J gene TRBJ2-1, with 7 bases aligning to TRBD2. Looked up from germline, CDR1 is SGHKS and CDR2 is YYEKEE (reference sequence). J gave up 3 bases and V 0 bases, and 3 bases lay outside the gene matches. This CDR3 spans 15 amino acids. CDR3 nucleotides: TGTGCCAGCAGCTTGGAAACTAGCGTCTACAATGAGCAGTTCTTC. Its translation: CASSLETSVYNEQFF.

The chain employs TRBV4-1 and TRBJ2-7; 7 bases map to TRBD1. The CDR3 contains 15 residues. V gave up 0 bases and J gave up 10 bases; unmatched junction bases: 12. Germline V gives CDR1 MGHRA, CDR2 YSYEKL. CDR3 amino acids: CASSQDGRTGSRQYF. The CDR3 nucleotides are TGCGCCAGCAGCCAAGACGGAAGGACAGGTAGCCGACAGTACTTC.

The chain couples TRBV6-1 to TRBJ2-6, with TRBD1 matching over 7 bases. The CDR3 has 15 residues. The V gene end was trimmed by 0 bases and the J gene end by 5 bases; junction bases not matched to a gene: 1. Germline V CDR1 and CDR2: MNHNS, SASEGT. DNA for the CDR3: TGTGCCAGCAGTGAAGCAGGGGGCCGGGCCAACGTCCTGACTTTC. Its translation is CASSEAGGRANVLTF.

The table lists this clone with a few counts. The rearrangement links TRBV6-5 to TRBJ1-1; possibly TRBD1 for D (6 bases). The germline V and J ends were trimmed by 6 bases and 6 bases, with 14 bases remaining between them. Looked up from germline, CDR1 is MNHEY and CDR2 is SVGAGI. The CDR3 runs to 13 residues. This CDR3 reads CASSTDSFAEAFF. The CDR3 nucleotides read TGTGCCAGCAGCACGGACAGTTTCGCTGAAGCTTTCTTT.

This chain connects TRBV7-3 to TRBJ1-1; D is unclear. This CDR3 region has 13 residues. Per germline, CDR1 SGHTA and CDR2 FQGTGA. V was pared by 5 bases and J by 2 bases, with 9 bases between. CDR3 sequence: CASSRTRNTEAFF. CDR3 in DNA: TGTGCCAGCAGCCGTACTAGAAACACTGAAGCTTTCTTT.

The chain couples TRBV11-3 to TRBJ2-7; a weak D match, TRBD1 (5 bases). Germline-derived CDR1 and CDR2 are SGHNT and YENEEA. The V end lost 5 bases, the J end lost 5 bases, and 22 bases lay between the germline ends. This CDR3 is built from 16 residues. DNA of the CDR3: TGTGCCAGCAGCCCCGGCCGGGTTGGGGCATACGACGAGCAGTACTTC. Translating it yields CASSPGRVGAYDEQYF.

This rearrangement joins TRBV11-1 to TRBJ2-7; TRBD2 agrees at 7 bases. Germline V gene sequence: CDR1 SGHAT, CDR2 FQDESV (reference sequence). The CDR3 length is 13 residues. J lost 4 bases, V lost 0 bases, and 0 bases had no gene match. This CDR3 reads CASSLAREYEQYF. The DNA of the CDR3 is TGTGCCAGCAGCTTAGCGCGGGAGTACGAGCAGTACTTC. The full variable domain, its missing parts supplied by reference TRBV11-1 and TRBJ2-7, is EAEVAQSPRYKITEKSQAVAFWCDPISGHATLYWYRQILGQGPELLVQFQDESVVDDSQLPKDRFSAERLKGVDSTLKIQPAELGDSAMYLCASSLAREYEQYFGPGTRLTVT.

The V gene is TRBV25-1, the J gene TRBJ2-5; 8 bases line up with TRBD1. This CDR3 is 15 amino acids long. J gave up 0 bases and V 5 bases, and 5 bases lay outside the gene matches. Germline V CDR1 and CDR2: MGHDK, SYGVNS. The CDR3 sequence: CASSLWGQDQETQYF. CDR3 coding DNA: TGTGCCAGCAGTCTCTGGGGACAGGACCAAGAGACCCAGTACTTC.

This chain uses TRBV2 with TRBJ1-2, with 7 bases that match TRBD1. Germline V lookup: CDR1 SNHLY, CDR2 FYNNEI. Losses at the gene ends were 4 bases for V and 5 bases for J; bases not matched to a gene: 4. The CDR3 is 13 residues long. The chain's CDR3 is CASSGQGQYGYTF. Written as DNA, the CDR3 is TGTGCCAGCAGTGGACAGGGACAATATGGCTACACCTTC.

V gene TRBV4-3 combines with J gene TRBJ2-3; D gene ambiguous. The germline V gene encodes CDR1 LGHNA and CDR2 YSLEER. The CDR3 runs 14 residues. Trimming cost V 0 bases and J 0 bases, with 4 bases left between them. CDR3 coding DNA: TGCGCCAGCAGCCAAGAGAGTAGCACAGATACGCAGTATTTT. It codes for CASSQESSTDTQYF.

The rearrangement joins TRBV7-8 to TRBJ2-7; no reliable D call. Germline V gene data show CDR1 as SGHVS and CDR2 as FQNEAQ. The CDR3 runs to 16 residues. The V and J ends lost 1 base and 2 bases respectively, with 15 bases between them. The CDR3 sequence is CASSLGEVGFTYEQYF. CDR3 nucleotide sequence: TGTGCCAGCAGCTTAGGAGAGGTTGGGTTTACCTACGAGCAGTACTTC.

This sequence joins TRBV7-2 and TRBJ1-5; D is undetermined. V gave up 3 bases and J gave up 3 bases, with 9 bases separating them. CDR3 length equals 14 residues. CDR1 SGHTA and CDR2 FQGNSA come from the germline V gene. CDR3 in DNA: TGTGCCAGCAGCTTGTATAGCCTCAATCAGCCCCAGCATTTT. Its protein is CASSLYSLNQPQHF. The variable domain in full, with the rest retrieved from reference TRBV7-2 and TRBJ1-5, is GAGVSQSPSNKVTEKGKDVELRCDPISGHTALYWYRQSLGQGLEFLIYFQGNSAPDKSGLPSDRFSAERTGGSVSTLTIQRTQQEDSAVYLCASSLYSLNQPQHFGDGTRLSIL.

The chain couples TRBV14 to TRBJ2-7; 13 positions match TRBD2. V trimming: 4 bases; J trimming: 7 bases; junction bases outside the gene matches: 1. Germline CDR1 and CDR2: SGHDN and FVKESK. This CDR3 has 13 amino acids. The DNA of the CDR3 is TGTGCCAGCAGCCGGACTAGCGGGAGTGAGCAGTACTTC. Its protein product is CASSRTSGSEQYF.

The genes are TRBV5-1 and TRBJ2-2, with D uncertain. Trimming stripped 0 bases from V and 4 bases from J, with 4 bases between. The CDR3 length is 13 residues. CDR1 is SGHRS, CDR2 YFSETQ, per germline. CDR3 nucleotides: TGCGCCAGCAGCTTGGTTAGCACCGGGGAGCTGTTTTTT. Its protein product is CASSLVSTGELFF.

The V and J genes are TRBV10-3 and TRBJ2-3, with D maybe TRBD1 (5 bases). V lost 3 bases, J lost 1 base, and 11 bases lay in between. The CDR3 is 15 residues long. Germline CDR1 ENHRY, CDR2 SYGVKD. CDR3 bases: TGTGCCATCAGTGAAGGGGTAAGGGGCACAGATACGCAGTATTTT. Translating gives CAISEGVRGTDTQYF.

This clone is a singleton in its sample. The J gene is TRBJ2-7, the V gene TRBV5-6, with TRBD2 as a possible D gene (5 bases). Germline-derived CDR1 and CDR2 are SGHDT and YYEEEE. V lost 0 bases to trimming and J lost 6 bases, with 16 bases between them. The CDR3 has 15 amino acids. CDR3 sequence reads: CASSLAGRVGSEQYF. The CDR3 coding sequence is TGTGCCAGCAGCTTGGCCGGAAGGGTTGGGAGCGAGCAGTACTTC.

The V gene is TRBV18, the J gene TRBJ2-7; 10 nucleotides line up with TRBD1. This CDR3 is 16 amino acids long. V lost 1 base, J lost 5 bases, and 8 bases stayed unmatched. The germline CDR1 and CDR2 sequences are KGHSH and LQKENI. The CDR3 DNA is TGTGCCAGCTCACCACAAGACAGGGGGCCTTCCCACGAGCAGTACTTC. It is translated as CASSPQDRGPSHEQYF.

The CDR3, as DNA: TGCGCCAGCAGCCATACCGGGACCTACGAGCAGTACTTC. Translated, it gives CASSHTGTYEQYF. V and J are TRBV4-1 and TRBJ2-7, with D perhaps TRBD2 (5 bases). In germline, CDR1 is MGHRA, CDR2 YSYEKL. Between the trimmed V and J ends, which lost 3 bases and 2 bases, there was a span of 8 bases. The CDR3 is made up of 13 amino acids.

The chain combines TRBV28 with TRBJ2-7; D is perhaps TRBD2 (6 bases). The CDR3 has 14 residues. V was shortened by 1 base and J by 3 bases, with 10 bases between the two germline ends. Germline-derived CDR1 and CDR2 are MDHEN and SYDVKM. The CDR3 DNA is TGTGCCAGCAGTTTATTGGCGGGGAGCTACGAGCAGTACTTC. Its protein is CASSLLAGSYEQYF. Full variable domain (outside the CDR3, taken from reference TRBV28 and TRBJ2-7): DVKVTQSSRYLVKRTGEKVFLECVQDMDHENMFWYRQDPGLGLRLIYFSYDVKMKEKGDIPEGYSVSREKKERFSLILESASTNQTSMYLCASSLLAGSYEQYFGPGTRLTVT.

V is TRBV5-1 and J is TRBJ2-7; TRBD2 might be the D (5 bases). Germline V CDR1 and CDR2: SGHRS, YFSETQ. This CDR3 has 15 amino acids. The V and J ends lost 0 bases and 5 bases respectively, with 15 bases between them. The CDR3 here is CASSLVDPAAHEQYF. The CDR3, as DNA: TGCGCCAGCAGCTTGGTGGACCCAGCGGCCCACGAGCAGTACTTC.

This clone was seen a few times. V usage is TRBV15 and J usage is TRBJ2-7, with TRBD1 matching over 8 bases. Looked up from germline, CDR1 is LNHNV and CDR2 is YYDKDF (reference sequence). There are 16 residues in the CDR3. Trimming cost V 1 base and J 2 bases; bases outside gene matches: 7. CDR3 region: CATSRVSDRGAYEQYF. CDR3 coding DNA: TGTGCCACCAGCAGAGTATCCGACAGGGGTGCCTACGAGCAGTACTTC.

The chain uses TRBV5-6 and TRBJ2-2; 8 bases fit TRBD1. The germline V gene has CDR1 SGHDT and CDR2 YYEEEE. This CDR3 spans 15 amino acids. Trimming removed 5 bases from V and 3 bases from J; junction bases left unmatched: 6. The CDR3 DNA reads TGTGCCAGCAGTCCAGACAGGGGATACACCGGGGAGCTGTTTTTT. Encoded protein: CASSPDRGYTGELFF.

This clone was detected once. The chain joins TRBV5-6 to TRBJ2-1, with 9 bases fitting TRBD2. Germline assignment: CDR1 SGHDT and CDR2 YYEEEE. The V segment lost 5 bases and the J segment 4 bases; nucleotides outside the gene matches: 4. The CDR3 length is 14 residues. CDR3 residues: CASRFSGGYNEQFF. Here the CDR3 DNA reads TGTGCCAGCAGGTTTAGCGGGGGATACAATGAGCAGTTCTTC. Full variable domain (rest looked up from reference TRBV5-6 and TRBJ2-1): DAGVTQSPTHLIKTRGQQVTLRCSPKSGHDTVSWYQQALGQGPQFIFQYYEEEERQRGNFPDRFSGHQFPNYSSELNVNALLLGDSALYLCASRFSGGYNEQFFGPGTRLTVL.

In its sample, this clone was seen once. The V and J genes are TRBV5-1 and TRBJ2-7; D may be TRBD1 (5 bases). V lost 4 bases and J 2 bases, leaving 10 bases between the germline ends. This CDR3 is 13 amino acids long. CDR1 and CDR2 from the germline V gene are SGHRS and YFSETQ. Written as DNA, the CDR3 is TGCGCCAGCAGCCTGACAGCAACCTACGAGCAGTACTTC. It is translated as CASSLTATYEQYF.

The chain uses TRBV5-1 and TRBJ2-1; 8 bases fit TRBD2. The CDR3 loop spans 13 amino acids. Unmatched junction bases numbered 2, after V lost 2 bases and J lost 7 bases. Germline loops: CDR1 SGHRS, CDR2 YFSETQ. The CDR3 DNA reads TGCGCCAGCAGCTTCGGGAGGGCAAATGAGCAGTTCTTC. Amino acids: CASSFGRANEQFF.

J is TRBJ1-1 and V is TRBV19, with D possibly being TRBD1 (5 bases). The CDR3 consists of 13 residues. V was pared by 5 bases and J by 0 bases, with 7 bases between. Germline V gives CDR1 LNHDA, CDR2 SQIVND (reference sequence). The CDR3 spells CASSPTVNTEAFF. The CDR3 DNA is TGTGCCAGTAGTCCGACAGTGAACACTGAAGCTTTCTTT.

This clone has only one observation. This chain joins TRBV13 and TRBJ2-3; a weak D match, TRBD2 (6 bases). V was trimmed by 5 bases and J by 6 bases, leaving 9 bases between them. This CDR3 spans 12 amino acids. The germline V gene encodes CDR1 PRHDT and CDR2 FYEKMQ (reference sequence). In DNA, the CDR3 is TGTGCCAGCAGCCCGGGGAGGGATACGCAGTATTTT. Its translation is CASSPGRDTQYF.

The V and J genes are TRBV5-4 and TRBJ2-4; 11 positions agree with TRBD1. The germline V gene encodes CDR1 SGHNT and CDR2 YYREEE (reference sequence). Trimming took 1 base from V and 7 from J; bases not matched to a gene: 7. This CDR3 is 16 amino acids long. The CDR3 is CASSLSRDRGWNIQYF. Here the CDR3 DNA reads TGTGCCAGCAGCTTGTCCCGGGACAGGGGGTGGAACATTCAGTACTTC.